This TCR beta chain was sequenced in a study of cytomegalovirus exposure and HLA in healthy donors. For the study at large: Of all 400 or so donors who were genotyped, 81% belonged to the Caucasian-associated ancestry cluster. General study points: Among TCR sequences, most were rare, though some public TCRs appeared in many donors. Presence/absence analysis assumed near-uniform sequencing depth across donors. Trimming of TCR beta V- and J-genes showed a link, identified in a later analysis, to a missense DCLRE1C variant.

The PCR was carried out with 60 Vbeta primers and 13 Jbeta primers. Clones were read by immunoSEQ multiplex PCR, and TCRdb kept only the in-frame ones, dropping some. Of approximately 120,000 clones detected, about four fifths appear once; the ten largest clones hold roughly 2%. The junction had 5 bases not matched to a gene; V was cut back by 2 bases and J by 8 bases. Germline V gene sequence: CDR1 MNHNS, CDR2 SASEGT. The CDR3 covers 14 residues. As for this clone: Its antigen remains unidentified.

The origin of this receptor is a man between 18 and 29 years old in good health and CMV-seronegative. Sequencing input: PBMCs. This rearrangement joins TRBV6-1 to TRBJ1-5; 8 bases map to TRBD1. The CDR3 reads CASSEQDRVEPQHF. In DNA, the CDR3 is TGTGCCAGCAGTGAACAGGACAGGGTGGAGCCCCAGCATTTT.